The 31 T cell receptor beta chains below were found in one sample sequenced in a study of blood T cell repertoires in COVID-19 (TCRdb year 2020). The library was produced with the immunoSEQ multiplex PCR assay. Entries here come from immuneACCESS through TCRdb and include only in-frame sequences with V and J called. Some clones fail to appear in such tables; in the studies checked, an unresolved V gene covers under half of the shortfall, and the cause of the remainder is unknown. Across this sample there are nearly 55,000 clones, with around 93% seen only once. The ten largest clones represent about 7% of the sample. The sample comprised peripheral blood. The receptors were sampled from a woman in her sixties or seventies with active or convalescent COVID-19.

CDR3 DNA: TGTGCCAGTAGTATAGATCACAGACAGGGTCCTTACGAGCAGTACTTC. Translation: CASSIDHRQGPYEQYF. V gene TRBV19 combines with J gene TRBJ2-7, with 7 bases aligning to TRBD1. J lost 4 bases, V lost 0 bases, and 9 bases had no gene match. The CDR3 covers 16 residues. Germline CDR1 reads LNHDA; CDR2 reads SQIVND (reference sequence).

The V call is TRBV7-9, the J call TRBJ1-1, with D unclear. Deletions cut 3 bases from V and 1 base from J, with 6 bases between. The CDR3 contains 13 residues. Germline V gene data show CDR1 as SEHNR and CDR2 as FQNEAQ (reference sequence). CDR3 bases: TGTGCCAGCAGCTTTACCGGGAACACTGAAGCTTTCTTT. The encoded protein is CASSFTGNTEAFF.

V usage is TRBV3-1 (or the pseudogene TRBV3-2) and J usage is TRBJ1-4; 9 nucleotides agree with TRBD1. After removal of 4 bases from V and 8 bases from J, the junction contained 5 bases not matched to a gene. The CDR3 has 14 residues. Germline CDR1 LGHDT, CDR2 YNNKEL (reference sequence). The CDR3 region is CASSLSTGGEKLFF. CDR3 nucleotides: TGTGCCAGCAGCCTATCGACAGGGGGAGAAAAACTGTTTTTT.

The chain combines TRBV7-9 with TRBJ1-2; TRBD1 aligns across 9 bases. Germline CDR1 is SEHNR and CDR2 is FQNEAQ (reference sequence). With V trimmed by 5 bases and J by 5 bases, 6 bases remained unmatched. The CDR3 is 14 amino acids. The CDR3 region has the DNA TGTGCCAGCAGCCTAGGACAGGGGATATATGGCTACACCTTC. Amino acids: CASSLGQGIYGYTF. The full variable domain, in which reference TRBV7-9 and TRBJ1-2 provide the parts outside the CDR3, is DTGVSQNPRHKITKRGQNVTFRCDPISEHNRLYWYRQTLGQGPEFLTYFQNEAQLEKSRLLSDRFSAERPKGSFSTLEIQRTEQGDSAMYLCASSLGQGIYGYTFGSGTRLTVV.

The V call is TRBV28, the J call TRBJ2-7; tentatively, D is TRBD2 (5 bases). The CDR3 covers 12 residues. From germline, CDR1 is MDHEN and CDR2 SYDVKM. Trimming stripped 11 bases from V and 0 bases from J, with 11 bases between. The CDR3 bases are TGTGCCGGAGGAGTGGGCTCCTACGAGCAGTACTTC. It is translated as CAGGVGSYEQYF.

This clone was seen only once. The chain links TRBV6-5 to TRBJ2-3; TRBD2 aligns across 11 bases. The CDR3 has 15 amino acids. CDR1 is MNHEY, CDR2 SVGAGI, per germline. Losses at the gene ends were 7 bases for V and 6 bases for J; bases not matched to a gene: 9. The CDR3 DNA reads as TGTGCCAGCAAACTCACTAGCGGGAGATGGGATACGCAGTATTTT. It encodes CASKLTSGRWDTQYF.

The chain joins TRBV7-2 to TRBJ2-7; D might be TRBD2 (5 bases). V was clipped by 4 bases and J by 3 bases, with 10 bases between them. Germline V CDR1 and CDR2: SGHTA, FQGNSA. CDR3 length equals 13 residues. DNA for the CDR3: TGTGCCAGCAGCTCGTCGGGGTACTACGAGCAGTACTTC. It codes for CASSSSGYYEQYF.

This clone came up once. The rearrangement uses TRBV11-3 and TRBJ2-6, with a weak D call TRBD1 (6 bases). Germline CDR1 reads SGHNT; CDR2 reads YENEEA. V was trimmed by 0 bases and J by 2 bases, leaving 8 bases between them. CDR3 length: 16 amino acids. CDR3 DNA: TGTGCCAGCAGCTTAGAATCAGGGGCTGGGGCCAACGTCCTGACTTTC. Translation gives CASSLESGAGANVLTF.

This clone was counted once. J is TRBJ2-2 and V is TRBV28, with D uncertain. Germline loops: CDR1 MDHEN, CDR2 SYDVKM. There are 14 residues in the CDR3. V was clipped by 2 bases and J by 5 bases, with 9 bases between them. The CDR3 DNA reads TGTGCCAGCAGTTTAGTAGCCCGAACCGGGGAGCTGTTTTTT. Amino acids: CASSLVARTGELFF.

This clone was recorded once. The chain has TRBV7-3 and TRBJ1-1; tentative D call: TRBD1 (5 bases). The CDR3 runs 14 residues. V was trimmed by 5 bases and J by 0 bases, leaving 10 bases between them. The V gene's germline CDR1 is SGHTA and CDR2 FQGTGA. For the CDR3, the DNA is TGTGCCAGCAGCCCGGCAGGGATGAACACTGAAGCTTTCTTT. This codes for CASSPAGMNTEAFF.

The chain carries TRBV5-1 and TRBJ1-3; TRBD1 matches at 7 bases. V shed 6 bases, J shed 8 bases, and the junction held 14 bases outside the gene matches. Germline loops: CDR1 SGHRS, CDR2 YFSETQ. The CDR3 covers 15 residues. The CDR3 here is CASTPTGKSSDTIYF. The CDR3 DNA sequence: TGCGCCAGCACCCCGACAGGGAAGAGCAGCGACACCATATATTTT.

The J gene is TRBJ2-7, the V gene TRBV30; TRBD2 aligns across 9 bases. Germline V gene sequence: CDR1 GTSNPN, CDR2 SVGIG (reference sequence). V lost 1 base and J lost 2; bases outside the gene matches: 3. The CDR3 runs to 14 residues. The CDR3 protein is CAWSAAGGPYEQYF. CDR3 coding DNA: TGTGCCTGGAGTGCAGCGGGAGGACCCTACGAGCAGTACTTC.

The rearrangement joins TRBV9 to TRBJ2-5, with 9 nucleotides matching TRBD2. Germline values: CDR1 SGDLS, CDR2 YYNGEE. The length of the CDR3 is 13 residues. The V segment lost 2 bases and the J segment 4 bases; nucleotides outside the gene matches: 0. The CDR3 is CASSVRGGETQYF. The CDR3 DNA reads TGTGCCAGCAGCGTGCGGGGGGGAGAGACCCAGTACTTC.

J is TRBJ1-2 and V is TRBV6-5; 7 positions match TRBD1. CDR1 and CDR2 from the germline V gene are MNHEY and SVGAGI. V lost 5 bases, J lost 4 bases, and 7 bases stayed unmatched. The CDR3 is 14 residues long. The CDR3 coding sequence is TGTGCCAGCAGTCGTGACAGGGAATCCTATGGCTACACCTTC. Protein product: CASSRDRESYGYTF.

This CDR3 is CSVAGTALDETQYF. The CDR3 nucleotides are TGCAGCGTTGCCGGGACAGCCTTAGATGAGACCCAGTACTTC. The V call is TRBV29-1, the J call TRBJ2-5, with TRBD1 identical over 7 bases. V lost 4 bases and J lost 5; bases outside the gene matches: 10. CDR3 length: 14 residues. Germline lookup yields CDR1 SQVTM and CDR2 ANQGSEA.

V usage is TRBV6-5 and J usage is TRBJ1-2, with 9 bases fitting TRBD1. V dropped 6 bases and J dropped 4; count of bases not matched to a gene: 9. CDR1 is MNHEY, CDR2 SVGAGI, per germline. The CDR3 sequence is 15 residues long. CDR3 nucleotide sequence: TGTGCCAGCAGCGCCCGGACAGGGGCACCCTATGGCTACACCTTC. It yields the protein CASSARTGAPYGYTF.

This rearrangement joins TRBV25-1 to TRBJ1-2; possibly TRBD1 for D (5 bases). The germline V gene encodes CDR1 MGHDK and CDR2 SYGVNS. Trimming shortened V by 1 base and J by 1 base, and 7 bases separated the two germline ends. The CDR3 totals 14 residues. CDR3 DNA: TGTGCCAGCAGTGAATCGGGGGGTAACTATGGCTACACCTTC. It encodes CASSESGGNYGYTF.

This chain uses TRBV9 with TRBJ2-7; possibly TRBD1 for D (5 bases). There are 14 residues in the CDR3. Looked up from germline, CDR1 is SGDLS and CDR2 is YYNGEE. Trimming removed 3 bases from V and 0 bases from J, with 10 bases in between. CDR3 sequence reads: CASSASGASYEQYF. The DNA for the CDR3 is TGTGCCAGCAGCGCTAGTGGGGCCTCCTACGAGCAGTACTTC.

The CDR3 DNA follows: TGTGCCACCAGCAGAGCGGGGCGGGAGGTCAGCGGGGAGCTGTTTTTT. Its translation: CATSRAGREVSGELFF. V is TRBV15 and J is TRBJ2-2; 8 bases agree with TRBD2. The CDR3 is 16 residues long. CDR1 is LNHNV, CDR2 YYDKDF, per germline (reference sequence). With 1 base clipped from V and 7 bases from J, the junction kept 8 bases outside the gene matches.

Only one count was recorded for this clone. The chain employs TRBV6-5 and TRBJ1-6; a weak D match, TRBD1 (6 bases). Trimming took 2 bases from V and 7 from J, leaving 6 bases between them. Per germline, CDR1 MNHEY and CDR2 SVGAGI. This CDR3 region has 13 residues. This CDR3 is CASSYRGNSPLHF. The DNA of the CDR3 is TGTGCCAGCAGTTACAGGGGGAATTCACCCCTCCACTTT.

The chain combines TRBV12-3 or TRBV12-4 with TRBJ1-4, with 8 bases identical to TRBD1. This CDR3 is built from 13 residues. V was clipped by 7 bases and J by 5 bases; unmatched bases: 3. In DNA, the CDR3 is TGTGCCAGCACTTGGACAGGGAATGAAAAACTGTTTTTT. Encoded protein: CASTWTGNEKLFF.

The chain uses TRBV6-5 and TRBJ2-5; maybe TRBD2 (6 bases). Germline lookup yields CDR1 MNHEY and CDR2 SVGAGI. Trimming took 4 bases from V and 5 from J, leaving 20 bases between them. The CDR3 is 16 amino acids. The DNA for the CDR3 is TGTGCCAGCAGTTCCCTGGTGATCGGGGCGGGGGAGACCCAGTACTTC. Amino acids: CASSSLVIGAGETQYF.

This rearrangement joins TRBV9 to TRBJ1-2; no clear D. V was trimmed by 3 bases and J by 0 bases, leaving 6 bases between them. The CDR3 sequence is 13 residues long. CDR1 is SGDLS, CDR2 YYNGEE, per germline. The CDR3 DNA is TGTGCCAGCAGCGCCGGGACTAACTATGGCTACACCTTC. Its translation is CASSAGTNYGYTF.

The chain is built from TRBV3-1 (or the pseudogene TRBV3-2) and TRBJ1-1; D remains unclear. Trimming removed 3 bases at V and 5 bases at J, with 13 bases between. CDR3 length: 14 residues. The germline gives CDR1 LGHDT, CDR2 YNNKEL (reference sequence). CDR3 sequence (DNA): TGTGCCAGCAGCCAGGACGACCGAGGGACTGAAGCTTTCTTT. It codes for CASSQDDRGTEAFF.

The chain uses TRBV7-2 and TRBJ2-7; D not certain. Germline assignment: CDR1 SGHTA and CDR2 FQGNSA. The V gene lost 7 bases and the J gene lost 5 bases, with 9 bases spanning the gap. The CDR3 consists of 11 residues. The CDR3 sequence: CASNRGHEQYF. In DNA, the CDR3 is TGTGCCAGCAACCGCGGCCACGAGCAGTACTTC.

The chain recombines TRBV28 with TRBJ1-1; TRBD1 is a possible D gene (5 bases). V gave up 7 bases and J gave up 4 bases, with 19 bases separating them. The germline V gene has CDR1 MDHEN and CDR2 SYDVKM. This CDR3 contains 15 residues. In nucleotides, the CDR3 is TGTGCCAGCATTACCCTTGACAGCCTGGGCACTGAAGCTTTCTTT. Translation: CASITLDSLGTEAFF.

This chain links TRBV29-1 with TRBJ1-2; the match to TRBD1 covers 9 bases. Germline V gene lookup returns CDR1 SQVTM and CDR2 ANQGSEA. The V and J ends lost 0 bases and 6 bases, in that order; junction bases with no gene match: 8. This CDR3 region has 15 residues. CDR3 DNA: TGCAGCGTTGAAGATCCTGGACAGGGGCTCGATGGCTACACCTTC. Its protein is CSVEDPGQGLDGYTF.

The J gene is TRBJ1-1, the V gene TRBV6-5; no clear D. Trimming stripped 8 bases from V and 0 bases from J, with 13 bases between. Germline loops: CDR1 MNHEY, CDR2 SVGAGI. CDR3 length: 14 residues. CDR3 loop: CASFRRSMNTEAFF. The CDR3 bases are TGTGCCAGCTTCCGGCGGAGCATGAACACTGAAGCTTTCTTT.

The chain carries TRBV11-3 and TRBJ2-3; no firm D call. Germline loops: CDR1 SGHNT, CDR2 YENEEA. V lost 1 base to trimming and J lost 6 bases, with 11 bases between them. This CDR3 spans 14 amino acids. The CDR3, as DNA: TGTGCCAGCAGCTTAGGGCAGGATCGGGATACGCAGTATTTT. It specifies CASSLGQDRDTQYF.

The gene calls are TRBV7-6 and TRBJ2-7; D might be TRBD1 (5 bases). The CDR3 covers 14 residues. The ends were cut back, 2 bases at V and 6 bases at J, with 14 bases in the middle. CDR1 SGHVS and CDR2 FNYEAQ come from the germline V gene. The CDR3 DNA reads TGTGCCAGCAGCTTAAGACCAGGGAATGGCGAGCAGTACTTC. Amino acid sequence: CASSLRPGNGEQYF.

The chain uses TRBV19 and TRBJ1-5; 8 bases map to TRBD1. There are 17 residues in the CDR3. V trimming: 3 bases; J trimming: 3 bases; junction bases outside the gene matches: 10. CDR1 LNHDA and CDR2 SQIVND come from the germline V gene (reference sequence). CDR3 coding DNA: TGTGCCAGTAGTATTTATGGACAGGGAGGCTACAATCAGCCCCAGCATTTT. Amino acids: CASSIYGQGGYNQPQHF.